Listed here is a single T cell receptor (beta chain). The antigen is not known. This sample was taken from a study of T cell repertoires in cytomegalovirus infection. In the study overall: Carrying CMV and the relevant HLA type showed in public TCR beta signatures.

TCRdb reprocessed the reads via MiXCR and lists one record per CDR3 protein. The sample shows some 120,000 distinct CDR3 sequences, roughly a tenth of them seen only once. The CDR3 is made up of 14 amino acids. The V segment lost 2 bases and the J segment 7 bases; nucleotides outside the gene matches: 2. Looked up from germline, CDR1 is LGHNA and CDR2 is YNFKEQ. The clonotype comes from a human donor in good health (CMV status not recorded). Some clones in this sample may be carry-over from other donors' samples. Sequencing input: PBMCs, sequenced either directly or after in vitro stimulation (not recorded which). This chain joins TRBV4-2 and TRBJ1-2; 12 bases match TRBD1. The CDR3, as DNA: TGTGCCAGCAGCCAAATGGGACAGGGGGCTGGCTACACCTTC. Its translation is CASSQMGQGAGYTF.